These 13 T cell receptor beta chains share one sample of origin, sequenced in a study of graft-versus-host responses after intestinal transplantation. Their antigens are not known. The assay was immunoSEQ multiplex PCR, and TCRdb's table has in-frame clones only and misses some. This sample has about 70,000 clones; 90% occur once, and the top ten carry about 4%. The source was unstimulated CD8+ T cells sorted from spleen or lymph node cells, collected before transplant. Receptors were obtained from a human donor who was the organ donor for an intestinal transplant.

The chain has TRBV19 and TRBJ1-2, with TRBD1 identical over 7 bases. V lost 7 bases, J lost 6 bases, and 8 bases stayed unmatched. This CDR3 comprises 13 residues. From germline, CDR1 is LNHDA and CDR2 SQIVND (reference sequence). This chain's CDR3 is CASKTRGNHGYTF. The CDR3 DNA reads TGTGCCAGTAAAACCAGGGGGAATCATGGCTACACCTTC. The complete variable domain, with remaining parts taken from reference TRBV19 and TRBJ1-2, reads DGGITQSPKYLFRKEGQNVTLSCEQNLNHDAMYWYRQDPGQGLRLIYYSQIVNDFQKGDIAEGYSVSREKKESFPLTVTSAQKNPTAFYLCASKTRGNHGYTFGSGTRLTVV.

The CDR3 is CASSQVPESEKLFF. CDR3 nucleotide sequence: TGCGCCAGCAGCCAAGTTCCAGAAAGTGAAAAACTGTTTTTT. This sequence joins TRBV4-1 and TRBJ1-4; D uncertain. The CDR3 is 14 residues long. Germline V CDR1 and CDR2: MGHRA, YSYEKL. The V end lost 1 base, the J end lost 7 bases, and 10 bases lay between the germline ends.

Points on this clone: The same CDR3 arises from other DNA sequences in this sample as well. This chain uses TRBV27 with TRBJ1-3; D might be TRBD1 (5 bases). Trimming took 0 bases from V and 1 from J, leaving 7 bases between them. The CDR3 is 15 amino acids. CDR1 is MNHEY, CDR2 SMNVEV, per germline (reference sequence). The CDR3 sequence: CASSLSAGSGNTIYF. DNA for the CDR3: TGTGCCAGCAGTTTATCCGCAGGGTCTGGAAACACCATATATTTT.

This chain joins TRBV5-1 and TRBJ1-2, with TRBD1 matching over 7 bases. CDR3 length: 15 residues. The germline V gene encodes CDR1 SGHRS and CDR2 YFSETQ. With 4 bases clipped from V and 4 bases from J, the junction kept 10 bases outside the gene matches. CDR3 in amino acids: CASSPGTAVFYGYTF. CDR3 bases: TGCGCCAGCAGCCCGGGGACAGCCGTCTTCTATGGCTACACCTTC.

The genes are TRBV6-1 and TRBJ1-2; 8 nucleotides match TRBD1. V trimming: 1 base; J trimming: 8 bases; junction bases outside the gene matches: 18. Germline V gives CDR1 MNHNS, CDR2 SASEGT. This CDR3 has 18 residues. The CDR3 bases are TGTGCCAGCAGTGAAGGGACAGGGAAGGTCCCCCATATTGGCGGCTACACCTTC. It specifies CASSEGTGKVPHIGGYTF.

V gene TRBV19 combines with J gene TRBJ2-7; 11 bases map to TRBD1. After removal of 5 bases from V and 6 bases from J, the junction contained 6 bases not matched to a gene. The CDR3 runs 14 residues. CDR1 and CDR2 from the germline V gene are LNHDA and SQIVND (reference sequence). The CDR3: CASSPAGTGGEQYV. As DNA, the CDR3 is TGTGCCAGTAGTCCGGCCGGGACAGGGGGCGAGCAGTACGTC.

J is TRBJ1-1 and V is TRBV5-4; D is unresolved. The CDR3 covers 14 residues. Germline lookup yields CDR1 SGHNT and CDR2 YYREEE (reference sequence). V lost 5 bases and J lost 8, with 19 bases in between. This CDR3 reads CASRAGWTAPEAFF. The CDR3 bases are TGTGCCAGCAGGGCGGGTTGGACGGCCCCAGAAGCTTTCTTT.

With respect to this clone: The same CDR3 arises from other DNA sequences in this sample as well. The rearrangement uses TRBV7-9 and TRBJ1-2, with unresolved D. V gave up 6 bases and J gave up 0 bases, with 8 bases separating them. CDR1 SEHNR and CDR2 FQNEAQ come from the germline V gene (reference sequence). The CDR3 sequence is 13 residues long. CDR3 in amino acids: CASSAGTNYGYTF. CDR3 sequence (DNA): TGTGCCAGCAGTGCGGGGACTAACTATGGCTACACCTTC.

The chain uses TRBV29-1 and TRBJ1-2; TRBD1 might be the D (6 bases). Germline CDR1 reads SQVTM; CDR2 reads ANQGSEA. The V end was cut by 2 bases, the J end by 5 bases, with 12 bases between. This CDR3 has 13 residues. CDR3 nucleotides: TGCAGCGTTGAAAGGGGGGGAATTTATGGCTACACCTTC. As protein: CSVERGGIYGYTF.

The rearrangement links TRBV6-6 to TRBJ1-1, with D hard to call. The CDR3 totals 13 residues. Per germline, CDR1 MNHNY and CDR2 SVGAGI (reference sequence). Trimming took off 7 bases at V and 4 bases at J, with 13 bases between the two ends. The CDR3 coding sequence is TGTGCCAGCAAAGAGGGCGTGGGCACTGAAGCTTTCTTT. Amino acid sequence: CASKEGVGTEAFF.

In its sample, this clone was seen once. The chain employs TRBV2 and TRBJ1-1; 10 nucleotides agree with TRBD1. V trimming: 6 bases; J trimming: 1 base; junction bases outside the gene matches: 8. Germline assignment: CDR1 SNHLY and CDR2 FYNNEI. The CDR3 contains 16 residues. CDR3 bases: TGTGCCAGCAGGACCGGGACAGGGGAGCCGAACACTGAAGCTTTCTTT. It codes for CASRTGTGEPNTEAFF.

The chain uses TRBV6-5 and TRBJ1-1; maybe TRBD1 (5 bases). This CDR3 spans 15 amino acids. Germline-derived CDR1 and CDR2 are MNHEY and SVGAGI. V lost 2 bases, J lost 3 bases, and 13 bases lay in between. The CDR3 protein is CASSYGTPPYTEAFF. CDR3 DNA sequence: TGTGCCAGCAGTTACGGGACTCCCCCGTACACTGAAGCTTTCTTT.

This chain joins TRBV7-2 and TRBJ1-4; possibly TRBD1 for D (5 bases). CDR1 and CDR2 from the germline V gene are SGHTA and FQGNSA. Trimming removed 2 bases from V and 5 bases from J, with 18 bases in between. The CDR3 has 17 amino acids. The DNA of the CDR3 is TGTGCCAGCAGCTTACGGGGGACTAACTCCTTAAATGAAAAACTGTTTTTT. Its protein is CASSLRGTNSLNEKLFF.